These 18 T cell receptor beta chains were sequenced from one sample in a study of circulating and synovial CD4+ cells in juvenile arthritis. Generated by immunoSEQ multiplex PCR, the TCRdb table keeps only in-frame clones and is missing some. The repertoire holds tens of thousands of clones, with roughly 95% as singletons. What was sequenced was CD4+ T cells from blood. The receptors were sampled from a human donor with juvenile idiopathic arthritis.

The genes are TRBV30 and TRBJ2-2, with D possibly matching TRBD1 (6 bases). Germline V gene data show CDR1 as GTSNPN and CDR2 as SVGIG (reference sequence). V lost 5 bases and J lost 6, with 13 bases in between. The CDR3 length is 13 residues. The CDR3 nucleotides are TGTGCCTGGGGGGGACAACGGGCCGGGGAGCTGTTTTTT. Encoded protein: CAWGGQRAGELFF.

This chain uses TRBV7-3 with TRBJ1-1; the D gene is possibly TRBD1 (5 bases). Germline-derived CDR1 and CDR2 are SGHTA and FQGTGA. Trimming stripped 3 bases from V and 0 bases from J, with 11 bases between. This CDR3 spans 15 amino acids. In nucleotides, the CDR3 is TGTGCCAGCAGCTTCCTGACAGCCATGAACACTGAAGCTTTCTTT. Translation: CASSFLTAMNTEAFF.

The CDR3 DNA reads as TGTGCCAGCAGTCTTGGCCTCCTCCACCCCACCGGGGAGCTGTTTTTT. This gives the protein CASSLGLLHPTGELFF. The gene calls are TRBV9 and TRBJ2-2; unclear D gene. Germline-derived CDR1 and CDR2 are SGDLS and YYNGEE. This CDR3 spans 16 amino acids. V was cut by 5 bases and J by 4 bases, with 18 bases left in between.

The rearrangement uses TRBV19 and TRBJ2-1; 10 bases are shared with TRBD2. This CDR3 region has 17 residues. CDR1 is LNHDA, CDR2 SQIVND, per germline (reference sequence). V trimming: 5 bases; J trimming: 7 bases; junction bases outside the gene matches: 14. CDR3 protein: CASSGGAGLAFDNEQFF. In DNA form, the CDR3 reads TGTGCCAGTAGTGGGGGTGCGGGACTAGCGTTCGATAATGAGCAGTTCTTC.

The chain has TRBV19 and TRBJ2-5, with 8 bases matching TRBD1. The CDR3 totals 16 residues. Trimming at V came to 5 bases and at J to 5 bases, leaving 13 bases not matched to a gene. Per the germline V gene, CDR1 is LNHDA and CDR2 is SQIVND (reference sequence). The CDR3 DNA reads TGTGCCAGTAGTGACCCCCGGACAGGGAAGTGGGAGACCCAGTACTTC. Translated, it gives CASSDPRTGKWETQYF.

The CDR3 DNA reads as TGTGCCAGCAGCGTAGGGGCCATCAGGAGGGGAGAGACCCAGTACTTC. It specifies CASSVGAIRRGETQYF. The rearrangement links TRBV9 to TRBJ2-5; tentative D call: TRBD2 (6 bases). This CDR3 region has 16 residues. The ends were cut back, 0 bases at V and 4 bases at J, with 16 bases in the middle. Germline CDR1 and CDR2: SGDLS and YYNGEE.

In its sample, this clone was seen a few times. The chain employs TRBV25-1 and TRBJ2-5, with D tentatively TRBD1 (5 bases). The CDR3 consists of 16 residues. Trimming removed 2 bases at V and 5 bases at J, with 18 bases between. In germline, CDR1 is MGHDK, CDR2 SYGVNS. In DNA, the CDR3 is TGTGCCAGCAGTGAAGGAACAGGCCCTCCCATGGAGACCCAGTACTTC. It is translated as CASSEGTGPPMETQYF.

The chain is built from TRBV29-1 and TRBJ1-1, with D uncertain. The CDR3 is made up of 9 amino acids. Germline assignment: CDR1 SQVTM and CDR2 ANQGSEA. As DNA, the CDR3 is TGCAGTGATGGCTCGGGGGCTTTCTTT. This sequence encodes CSDGSGAFF.

The J gene is TRBJ2-1, the V gene TRBV30, with 12 bases that match TRBD2. CDR1 is GTSNPN, CDR2 SVGIG, per germline (reference sequence). V shed 3 bases and J 4 bases; nucleotides not matched to a gene: 4. CDR3 length: 15 amino acids. CDR3 in amino acids: CAWRRLAGAYNEQFF. The CDR3 DNA sequence: TGTGCCTGGAGGAGACTAGCGGGAGCTTACAATGAGCAGTTCTTC. The variable domain in full, with the rest retrieved from reference TRBV30 and TRBJ2-1, is SQTIHQWPATLVQPVGSPLSLECTVEGTSNPNLYWYRQAAGRGLQLLFYSVGIGQISSEVPQNLSASRPQDRQFILSSKKLLLSDSGFYLCAWRRLAGAYNEQFFGPGTRLTVL.

As DNA, the CDR3 is TGTGCCAGTAGTCGTAACGGGAGGGTGAACACTGAAGCTTTCTTT. Translated: CASSRNGRVNTEAFF. V is TRBV19 and J is TRBJ1-1, with D unresolved. This CDR3 region has 15 residues. Germline V gene lookup returns CDR1 LNHDA and CDR2 SQIVND (reference sequence). V was cut by 5 bases and J by 0 bases, with 13 bases left in between.

A single count supports this clone. V is TRBV6-5 and J is TRBJ2-5, with TRBD2 matching over 7 bases. Germline trimming cut 5 bases from V and 5 bases from J; bases unmatched to any gene: 8. Germline V gene sequence: CDR1 MNHEY, CDR2 SVGAGI. This CDR3 region has 14 residues. The CDR3 protein is CASSKLALRETQYF. CDR3 nucleotide sequence: TGTGCCAGCAGTAAACTAGCGTTGCGGGAGACCCAGTACTTC.

The CDR3 DNA follows: TGTGCCAGCAGCTTTCCGGGGACTAGCGTATACAATGAGCAGTTCTTC. Protein product: CASSFPGTSVYNEQFF. The chain links TRBV5-5 to TRBJ2-1, with 10 bases lining up with TRBD2. The CDR3 is made up of 16 amino acids. CDR1 SGHKS and CDR2 YYEKEE come from the germline V gene (reference sequence). J was trimmed by 4 bases and V by 2 bases; bases with no gene match: 6.

The chain carries TRBV12-2 and TRBJ1-5. TRBV12-2 is designated a pseudogene. This CDR3 has 18 amino acids. Here the CDR3 reads CASRLLVPGLLGNQPQHF. The CDR3 DNA reads as TGTGCAAGTCGTTTGCTTGTCCCGGGCCTACTAGGCAATCAGCCCCAGCATTTT.

The rearrangement joins TRBV5-8 to TRBJ1-4; a weak D match, TRBD1 (6 bases). The CDR3 totals 15 residues. Germline V gene lookup returns CDR1 SGHTS and CDR2 YDEGEE. Trimming cost V 4 bases and J 3 bases, with 13 bases left between them. The CDR3 loop is CASSATGIPNEKLFF. CDR3 in DNA: TGTGCCAGCAGCGCCACAGGGATCCCTAATGAAAAACTGTTTTTT.

The chain has TRBV9 and TRBJ1-1; 7 positions agree with TRBD1. This CDR3 comprises 13 residues. With 4 bases clipped from V and 5 bases from J, the junction kept 5 bases outside the gene matches. CDR1 SGDLS and CDR2 YYNGEE come from the germline V gene. Here the CDR3 DNA reads TGTGCCAGCAGCTCACGACAGGGAACTGAAGCTTTCTTT. As protein: CASSSRQGTEAFF.

The genes are TRBV5-1 and TRBJ2-2; 7 bases fit TRBD1. CDR3 length: 16 amino acids. Trimming removed 4 bases from V and 4 bases from J; junction bases left unmatched: 10. From germline, CDR1 is SGHRS and CDR2 YFSETQ. CDR3 protein: CASSLLTGEATGELFF. For the CDR3, the DNA is TGCGCCAGCAGCCTCCTCACAGGGGAAGCCACCGGGGAGCTGTTTTTT.

Comments on this clone: Germline and junction disagree at one end, which may indicate a read error. Other DNA sequences in this specimen translate into the identical CDR3. The V gene is TRBV7-9, the J gene TRBJ1-6, with TRBD1 as a possible D gene (6 bases). The CDR3 runs to 15 residues. Germline-derived CDR1 and CDR2 are SEHNR and FQNEAQ (reference sequence). The CDR3 loop reads CASSLAGGDNSPLHF. In DNA, the CDR3 is TGTGCCAGCAGCTTAGCAGGGGGTGATAATTCCCCCCTCCACTTT.

The genes are TRBV4-2 and TRBJ2-1, with 11 bases matching TRBD2. The CDR3 contains 16 residues. CDR1 LGHNA and CDR2 YNFKEQ come from the germline V gene. The trim removed 0 bases at V and 6 bases at J, leaving 4 bases unmatched. In DNA, the CDR3 is TGTGCCAGCAGCCAAGATGTAGCGGGAGGGCCCAATGAGCAGTTCTTC. The encoded protein is CASSQDVAGGPNEQFF.